Below are 18 T cell receptor beta chains sequenced from a single sample in a study of shared clonotypes between healthy human individuals. Measured with immunoSEQ multiplex PCR; TCRdb has only the in-frame clones, and not every one. This table holds 2 million to 2.5 million clones, approximately 96% found once. Sequencing was done on a sample of naive CD4+ T cells sorted from blood. Specified subset: CD45RA+ positively selected. Every receptor here comes from a man aged 18 to 30 in good health.

Points on this clone: The sample has other DNA sequences that encode this CDR3 too. This chain uses TRBV28 with TRBJ1-5; a possible D gene is TRBD1 (6 bases). This CDR3 is built from 15 residues. CDR1 is MDHEN, CDR2 SYDVKM, per germline. Trimming took off 6 bases at V and 0 bases at J, with 12 bases between the two ends. The CDR3 DNA reads as TGTGCCAGCAGACAGGGCGGGTATAGCAATCAGCCCCAGCATTTT. Amino acids: CASRQGGYSNQPQHF.

The V gene is TRBV6-5, the J gene TRBJ1-2; 10 bases line up with TRBD1. V lost 4 bases and J lost 3; bases outside the gene matches: 5. The CDR3 has 15 residues. The germline V gene encodes CDR1 MNHEY and CDR2 SVGAGI. This CDR3 reads CASSSEGQGHYGYTF. CDR3 nucleotides: TGTGCCAGCAGTTCAGAGGGACAGGGGCACTATGGCTACACCTTC.

A word on this clone: Other DNA sequences of this sample code for an identical CDR3. Here the CDR3 DNA reads TGTGCCACCAGCAGAGACAGTCTCTATGGCTACACCTTC. This gives the protein CATSRDSLYGYTF. The chain links TRBV15 to TRBJ1-2; unclear D gene. Germline V gives CDR1 LNHNV, CDR2 YYDKDF (reference sequence). The CDR3 totals 13 residues. The V and J ends lost 0 bases and 4 bases respectively, with 6 bases between them.

This chain links TRBV29-1 with TRBJ2-3; 9 bases fit TRBD1. Germline V CDR1 and CDR2: SQVTM, ANQGSEA. Unmatched junction bases numbered 6, after V lost 7 bases and J lost 7 bases. CDR3 length equals 12 residues. Here the CDR3 reads CSAGTGLNTQYF. The CDR3, as DNA: TGCAGCGCTGGGACAGGGCTAAATACGCAGTATTTT.

This chain links TRBV6-1 with TRBJ1-2; no clear D. V lost 1 base and J lost 4, with 13 bases in between. CDR1 is MNHNS and CDR2 is SASEGT in the germline V gene. This CDR3 contains 15 residues. CDR3 in amino acids: CASSEGRGSGYGYTF. DNA of the CDR3: TGTGCCAGCAGTGAAGGACGAGGTTCGGGCTATGGCTACACCTTC.

The chain links TRBV18 to TRBJ1-1; D is unresolved. Deletions cut 2 bases from V and 3 bases from J, with 16 bases between. The CDR3 extends over 16 amino acids. CDR1 is KGHSH, CDR2 LQKENI, per germline. CDR3 in amino acids: CASSPVTGSAYTEAFF. CDR3 DNA: TGTGCCAGCTCACCAGTTACTGGCTCGGCTTACACTGAAGCTTTCTTT.

The rearrangement uses TRBV2 and TRBJ1-5; 12 bases match TRBD1. This CDR3 spans 17 amino acids. V gave up 5 bases and J gave up 4 bases; unmatched junction bases: 9. Germline V CDR1 and CDR2: SNHLY, FYNNEI. CDR3 coding DNA: TGTGCCAGCAGTAAAGGTGGGACAGGGGGCGCGAATCAGCCCCAGCATTTT. This codes for CASSKGGTGGANQPQHF.

V is TRBV7-2 and J is TRBJ2-3; 14 positions match TRBD2. There are 16 residues in the CDR3. Germline CDR1 reads SGHTA; CDR2 reads FQGNSA. J lost 9 bases, V lost 5 bases, and 10 bases had no gene match. The CDR3 coding sequence is TGTGCCAGCAGCCCACCGGGACTAGCGGGAGTCTCGACGCAGTATTTT. Residues: CASSPPGLAGVSTQYF. Full variable domain (missing parts from reference TRBV7-2 and TRBJ2-3): GAGVSQSPSNKVTEKGKDVELRCDPISGHTALYWYRQSLGQGLEFLIYFQGNSAPDKSGLPSDRFSAERTGGSVSTLTIQRTQQEDSAVYLCASSPPGLAGVSTQYFGPGTRLTVL.

The sample holds a few counts of this clone. This chain connects TRBV16 to TRBJ1-3; D call uncertain. Per germline, CDR1 KGHSY and CDR2 FQNENV. With 4 bases removed from V and 4 bases from J, the gap between germline ends came to 8 bases. The CDR3 covers 13 residues. CDR3 DNA: TGTGCCAGCAGCCCTACTGGGGGAAACACCATATATTTT. Translation gives CASSPTGGNTIYF.

In the case of this clone: The sample contains more than one DNA sequence encoding this CDR3. The V call is TRBV10-3, the J call TRBJ1-1, with TRBD1 identical over 8 bases. J gave up 0 bases and V 3 bases, and 3 bases lay outside the gene matches. Germline assignment: CDR1 ENHRY and CDR2 SYGVKD. The CDR3 loop spans 15 amino acids. CDR3 sequence: CAISEDRGLNTEAFF. The CDR3 coding sequence is TGTGCCATCAGTGAAGACAGGGGTTTGAACACTGAAGCTTTCTTT.

The J gene is TRBJ1-2, the V gene TRBV6-1; TRBD1 agrees at 8 bases. Germline CDR1 MNHNS, CDR2 SASEGT. The V gene end was trimmed by 9 bases and the J gene end by 0 bases; junction bases not matched to a gene: 3. The CDR3 consists of 13 residues. The CDR3 region is CASQGAANYGYTF. The CDR3, as DNA: TGTGCCAGTCAGGGGGCAGCTAACTATGGCTACACCTTC.

The chain joins TRBV7-8 to TRBJ2-3; D remains unclear. Trimming pared 5 bases from V and 6 bases from J, leaving 12 bases between. This CDR3 spans 13 amino acids. Germline lookup yields CDR1 SGHVS and CDR2 FQNEAQ. The DNA for the CDR3 is TGTGCCAGCAGCCTAAAGCATCGTGATACGCAGTATTTT. Its translation is CASSLKHRDTQYF.

J is TRBJ1-1 and V is TRBV19; no definite D call. The CDR3 consists of 16 residues. The V end was cut by 3 bases, the J end by 2 bases, with 16 bases between. CDR1 and CDR2 from the germline V gene are LNHDA and SQIVND (reference sequence). CDR3 nucleotide sequence: TGTGCCAGTAGTATCCCCATGGATTGGTACAACACTGAAGCTTTCTTT. The encoded protein is CASSIPMDWYNTEAFF.

CDR3: CASRGTQGGANVLTF. The CDR3 DNA reads TGTGCCAGCAGGGGGACCCAGGGAGGGGCCAACGTCCTGACTTTC. The chain is built from TRBV2 and TRBJ2-6; D tentatively fits TRBD1 or TRBD2 (5 bases each). CDR3 length: 15 amino acids. From germline, CDR1 is SNHLY and CDR2 FYNNEI. Between the trimmed V and J ends, which lost 6 bases and 4 bases, there was a span of 13 bases.

V is TRBV5-1 and J is TRBJ2-7; 11 nucleotides match TRBD2. Germline V gene sequence: CDR1 SGHRS, CDR2 YFSETQ. CDR3 length: 19 amino acids. Trimming at V came to 4 bases and at J to 0 bases, leaving 15 bases not matched to a gene. The CDR3 DNA follows: TGCGCCAGCAGCCGGGGGGTGGGACTAGCGGATAAGAGCTCCTACGAGCAGTACTTC. Its translation is CASSRGVGLADKSSYEQYF.

This clone was observed once. J is TRBJ1-1 and V is TRBV5-1; 7 bases match TRBD1. CDR1 and CDR2 (germline): SGHRS, YFSETQ. V shed 2 bases, J shed 5 bases, and the junction held 6 bases outside the gene matches. The CDR3 extends over 14 amino acids. In DNA, the CDR3 is TGCGCCAGCAGCTTTCTTTCACAGGGGACTGAAGCTTTCTTT. It is translated as CASSFLSQGTEAFF.

The chain recombines TRBV6-1 with TRBJ1-1; D uncertain. V lost 10 bases and J 10 bases, leaving 19 bases between the germline ends. The CDR3 has 12 residues. Germline loops: CDR1 MNHNS, CDR2 SASEGT. Here the CDR3 reads CAITGSIRRAFF. CDR3 DNA: TGTGCCATCACCGGGAGCATAAGGCGAGCTTTCTTT.

The CDR3 spells CASSLSRQGAFGNTIYF. The DNA of the CDR3 is TGTGCCAGCAGTTTATCCCGACAGGGAGCTTTTGGAAACACCATATATTTT. The V gene is TRBV28, the J gene TRBJ1-3; 7 bases align to TRBD1. The CDR3 has 17 residues. The trim removed 1 base at V and 3 bases at J, leaving 9 bases unmatched. Germline assignment: CDR1 MDHEN and CDR2 SYDVKM.